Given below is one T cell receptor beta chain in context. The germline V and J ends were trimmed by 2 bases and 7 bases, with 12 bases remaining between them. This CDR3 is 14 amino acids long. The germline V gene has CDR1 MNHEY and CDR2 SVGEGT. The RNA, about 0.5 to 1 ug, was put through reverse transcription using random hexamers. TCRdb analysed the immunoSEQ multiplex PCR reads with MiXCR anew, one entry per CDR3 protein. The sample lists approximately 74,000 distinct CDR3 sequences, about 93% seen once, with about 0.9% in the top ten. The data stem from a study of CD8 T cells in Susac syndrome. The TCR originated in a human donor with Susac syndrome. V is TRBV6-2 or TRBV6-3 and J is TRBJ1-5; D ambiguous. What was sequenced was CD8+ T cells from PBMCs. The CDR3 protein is CASSYHGVEQPQHF. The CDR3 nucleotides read TGTGCCAGCAGTTACCACGGGGTCGAGCAGCCCCAGCATTTT.